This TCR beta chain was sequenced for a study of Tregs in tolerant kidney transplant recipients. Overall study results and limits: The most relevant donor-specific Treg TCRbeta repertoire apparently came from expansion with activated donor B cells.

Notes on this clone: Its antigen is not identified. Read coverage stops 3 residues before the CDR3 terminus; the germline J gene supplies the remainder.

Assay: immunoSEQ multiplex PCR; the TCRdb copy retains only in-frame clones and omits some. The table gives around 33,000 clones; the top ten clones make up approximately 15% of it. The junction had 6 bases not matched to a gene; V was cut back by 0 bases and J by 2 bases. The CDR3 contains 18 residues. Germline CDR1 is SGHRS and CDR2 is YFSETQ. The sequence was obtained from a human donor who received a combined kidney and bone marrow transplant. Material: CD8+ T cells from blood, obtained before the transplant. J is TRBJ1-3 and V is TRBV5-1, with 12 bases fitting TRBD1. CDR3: CASSLGDRGLLAGNTIYF. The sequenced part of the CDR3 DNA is TGCGCCAGCAGCTTGGGGGACAGGGGGCTTTTGGCTGGAAACACC. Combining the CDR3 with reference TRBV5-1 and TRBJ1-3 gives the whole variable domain KAGVTQTPRYLIKTRGQQVTLSCSPISGHRSVSWYQQTPGQGLQFLFEYFSETQRNKGNFPGRFSGRQFSNSRSEMNVSTLELGDSALYLCASSLGDRGLLAGNTIYFGEGSWLTVV.